Presented here are 27 T cell receptor beta chains from one specimen sequenced in a study of early T cells in non-severe SARS-CoV-2 infection. TCRdb redid the calling of the 5' RACE reads with MiXCR, one entry per CDR3 protein. The sample has about 55,000 distinct CDR3 sequences, around 8% seen once; the top ten hold around 4%. The sequenced sample consisted of whole blood. Receptors originate from an adult who was a healthcare worker with PCR-confirmed SARS-CoV-2 infection or an uninfected control (not recorded which).

This clonotype appeared many times. The chain recombines TRBV7-9 with TRBJ2-1; 9 bases fit TRBD2. Trimming took 1 base from V and 10 from J; bases not matched to a gene: 8. CDR3 length: 15 residues. CDR1 is SEHNR, CDR2 FQNEAQ, per germline (reference sequence). CDR3 residues: CASSLESLAGNEQFF. As DNA, the CDR3 is TGTGCCAGCAGCTTAGAAAGCCTAGCGGGAAACGAGCAGTTCTTC.

This clonotype was counted only a few times. The genes are TRBV11-3 and TRBJ2-1; 10 nucleotides match TRBD2. The CDR3 is 14 amino acids. CDR1 is SGHNT, CDR2 YENEEA, per germline. The ends lost 6 bases at V and 6 bases at J; junction bases unmatched: 5. DNA for the CDR3: TGTGCCAGCAGTCGGAGCGGGGGGGCCAATGAGCAGTTCTTC. Translated, it gives CASSRSGGANEQFF.

This clonotype showed up just a few times. The CDR3 reads CATTSGGPHGQYF. The CDR3, as DNA: TGTGCCACTACCTCCGGGGGGCCTCACGGGCAGTACTTC. The chain uses TRBV11-2 and TRBJ2-7; a weak D match, TRBD2 (7 bases). The CDR3 is 13 amino acids. Trimming removed 10 bases at V and 9 bases at J, with 22 bases between. Germline V lookup: CDR1 SGHAT, CDR2 FQNNGV.

This clonotype was counted ten times or more. The chain combines TRBV20-1 with TRBJ2-1; TRBD2 agrees at 10 bases. The length of the CDR3 is 14 residues. Unmatched junction bases numbered 8, after V lost 5 bases and J lost 7 bases. CDR1 and CDR2 from the germline V gene are DFQATT and SNEGSKA (reference sequence). Written as DNA, the CDR3 is TGCAGTGCTCTACCGGGACTAGCGAAGAATGAGCAGTTCTTC. Encoded protein: CSALPGLAKNEQFF.

The chain uses TRBV20-1 and TRBJ2-1; 11 bases line up with TRBD2. CDR3 length: 14 amino acids. The germline gives CDR1 DFQATT, CDR2 SNEGSKA (reference sequence). V was pared by 4 bases and J by 4 bases, with 3 bases of the junction left unmatched. CDR3 sequence: CSANSGRAYNEQFF. Written as DNA, the CDR3 is TGCAGTGCTAATAGCGGGAGGGCGTACAATGAGCAGTTCTTC.

V usage is TRBV6-5 and J usage is TRBJ1-2; tentative D call: TRBD1 (5 bases). Germline V gives CDR1 MNHEY, CDR2 SVGAGI. The CDR3 is 13 residues long. V dropped 2 bases and J dropped 10 bases, with 14 bases sitting between them. The CDR3 nucleotides read TGTGCCAGCAGTTACGGTAGAGGGGCCCCCTACACCTTC. Translated: CASSYGRGAPYTF.

This clonotype has only a few counts. V is TRBV6-5 and J is TRBJ2-1, with 8 bases matching TRBD2. V lost 6 bases and J lost 1; bases outside the gene matches: 8. The CDR3 is 16 residues long. CDR1 is MNHEY and CDR2 is SVGAGI in the germline V gene. In nucleotides, the CDR3 is TGTGCCAGCAGCCCCCCGGGAGGGGGATCCTACAATGAGCAGTTCTTC. It yields the protein CASSPPGGGSYNEQFF.

This clonotype was detected only a few times. This chain connects TRBV5-4 to TRBJ1-4; the D gene is possibly TRBD1 (5 bases). V lost 3 bases and J lost 8, with 14 bases in between. The CDR3 covers 14 residues. CDR1 is SGHNT and CDR2 is YYREEE in the germline V gene (reference sequence). In nucleotides, the CDR3 is TGTGCCAGCAGCTCCCCGGGACCACTAGAAAAACTGTTTTTT. It is translated as CASSSPGPLEKLFF.

For this clonotype: This may arise from a read error, as a much more abundant clone is one base away. This chain uses TRBV19 with TRBJ2-1; the D is unclear. CDR3 size: 14 residues. Germline CDR1 and CDR2: LNHDA and SQIVND (reference sequence). In DNA, the CDR3 is TGTGCCAGTAGTATAAAGTTGGGCTACAGTGAGCAGTTCTTC. It codes for CASSIKLGYSEQFF.

This clonotype was counted only a few times. The chain uses TRBV20-1 and TRBJ1-1; TRBD1 might be the D (5 bases). The CDR3 covers 12 residues. V lost 6 bases and J lost 1, with 9 bases in between. Per the germline V gene, CDR1 is DFQATT and CDR2 is SNEGSKA (reference sequence). CDR3 DNA sequence: TGCAGTGCGAAAACAGGGAACACTGAAGCTTTCTTT. Translated: CSAKTGNTEAFF.

This clonotype was counted ten times or more. V gene TRBV18 combines with J gene TRBJ1-1; D gene unclear. Per the germline V gene, CDR1 is KGHSH and CDR2 is LQKENI. The V end was cut by 4 bases, the J end by 1 base, with 13 bases between. This CDR3 comprises 15 residues. The DNA of the CDR3 is TGTGCCAGCTCACGGCTCGGGGAAAGGAACACTGAAGCTTTCTTT. As protein: CASSRLGERNTEAFF.

Comment on this clonotype: A read error may account for a junction end that differs from germline. The V gene is TRBV5-1, the J gene TRBJ2-5; 8 bases line up with TRBD1. Germline values: CDR1 SGHRS, CDR2 YFSETQ. The CDR3 runs to 14 residues. The DNA for the CDR3 is TGCTCCAGCACCTCAGGACAGGGTACCGAGACCCAGTACTTC. Encoded protein: CSSTSGQGTETQYF.

This clonotype was observed many times. The genes are TRBV6-6 and TRBJ1-1; TRBD1 aligns across 7 bases. Germline CDR1 MNHNY, CDR2 SVGAGI (reference sequence). The CDR3 is 12 amino acids. The V gene end was trimmed by 7 bases and the J gene end by 5 bases; junction bases not matched to a gene: 4. DNA for the CDR3: TGTGCCAGCACCCCACAGGGGACTGAAGCTTTCTTT. Translation gives CASTPQGTEAFF.

This clonotype was counted a few times. This chain connects TRBV11-2 to TRBJ2-3; D is ambiguous. Trimming left V 8 bases short and J 2 bases short, with 14 bases between. Per the germline V gene, CDR1 is SGHAT and CDR2 is FQNNGV. The length of the CDR3 is 14 residues. The CDR3 bases are TGTGCCAGCGGATCGATGACGCACACAGATACGCAGTATTTT. Amino acid sequence: CASGSMTHTDTQYF.

This clonotype has only a few counts. This chain joins TRBV27 and TRBJ1-5, with 7 positions matching TRBD1. Germline CDR1 and CDR2: MNHEY and SMNVEV (reference sequence). J gave up 6 bases and V 5 bases, and 7 bases lay outside the gene matches. The length of the CDR3 is 14 residues. Here the CDR3 reads CASSLLSGGQPQHF. The CDR3 region has the DNA TGTGCCAGCAGTCTCCTCTCAGGGGGTCAGCCCCAGCATTTT.

This chain connects TRBV11-2 to TRBJ2-5; TRBD2 aligns across 9 bases. This CDR3 is built from 16 residues. CDR1 SGHAT and CDR2 FQNNGV come from the germline V gene. V dropped 1 base and J dropped 2; count of bases not matched to a gene: 5. CDR3 loop: CASSLVRLAGQETQYF. The DNA for the CDR3 is TGTGCCAGCAGCTTAGTTCGCCTAGCGGGACAAGAGACCCAGTACTTC. Filled out from reference TRBV11-2 and TRBJ2-5, the complete variable domain reads EAGVAQSPRYKIIEKRQSVAFWCNPISGHATLYWYQQILGQGPKLLIQFQNNGVVDDSQLPKDRFSAERLKGVDSTLKIQPAKLEDSAVYLCASSLVRLAGQETQYFGPGTRLLVL.

This clonotype showed up just a few times. The rearrangement links TRBV18 to TRBJ1-6; D not resolved. With 5 bases removed from V and 5 bases from J, the gap between germline ends came to 7 bases. This CDR3 spans 13 amino acids. Germline CDR1 and CDR2: KGHSH and LQKENI. The CDR3, as DNA: TGTGCCAGCTCAACGTCGGATAATTCACCCCTCCACTTT. Residues: CASSTSDNSPLHF.

The table lists this clonotype with a few counts. The DNA of the CDR3 is TGTGCCAGCAGTACTCGCAAGTGGGGCTACACCTTC. This sequence encodes CASSTRKWGYTF. The rearrangement joins TRBV12-3 or TRBV12-4 to TRBJ1-2; D is ambiguous. With 5 bases removed from V and 8 bases from J, the gap between germline ends came to 12 bases. This CDR3 comprises 12 residues.

This clonotype occurred many times. The chain has TRBV5-1 and TRBJ2-3; no firm D call. Germline V gives CDR1 SGHRS, CDR2 YFSETQ. V was cut by 3 bases and J by 1 base, with 6 bases left in between. The CDR3 runs 13 residues. CDR3 region: CASSSAGTDTQYF. The CDR3 DNA reads as TGCGCCAGCAGCTCGGCCGGCACAGATACGCAGTATTTT.

The chain links TRBV6-5 to TRBJ2-1; the D is unclear. V was pared by 0 bases and J by 9 bases, with 15 bases between. The CDR3 consists of 15 residues. CDR1 and CDR2 (germline): MNHEY, SVGAGI. The CDR3 DNA reads TGTGCCAGCAGTTACTCGATTGAGGTCAGAAGTGAGCAGTTCTTC. It yields the protein CASSYSIEVRSEQFF.

V is TRBV5-1 and J is TRBJ1-2; the match to TRBD1 covers 8 bases. Germline lookup yields CDR1 SGHRS and CDR2 YFSETQ. CDR3 length: 15 residues. V gave up 4 bases and J gave up 4 bases; unmatched junction bases: 9. CDR3 in amino acids: CASSIGQGPVYGYTF. In DNA form, the CDR3 reads TGCGCCAGCAGCATCGGACAGGGCCCAGTCTATGGCTACACCTTC.

This sequence joins TRBV28 and TRBJ2-1; the match to TRBD1 covers 7 bases. Germline values: CDR1 MDHEN, CDR2 SYDVKM. V lost 3 bases to trimming and J lost 4 bases; unmatched junction nucleotides: 15. The CDR3 runs 18 residues. The DNA of the CDR3 is TGTGCCAGCAGTTTGACCACCTTTGGTGACAGGGCTTACAATGAGCAGTTCTTC. Translation: CASSLTTFGDRAYNEQFF.

The V and J genes are TRBV13 and TRBJ1-2; 7 bases fit TRBD1. Per germline, CDR1 PRHDT and CDR2 FYEKMQ (reference sequence). J lost 8 bases, V lost 5 bases, and 8 bases had no gene match. The length of the CDR3 is 13 residues. CDR3 DNA sequence: TGTGCCAGCAGCCGAACAGGGGCGGTCGGCTACACCTTC. It specifies CASSRTGAVGYTF. The full variable domain, rest sourced from reference TRBV13 and TRBJ1-2, is AAGVIQSPRHLIKEKRETATLKCYPIPRHDTVYWYQQGPGQDPQFLISFYEKMQSDKGSIPDRFSAQQFSDYHSELNMSSLELGDSALYFCASSRTGAVGYTFGSGTRLTVV.

This clonotype showed up many times. V is TRBV28 and J is TRBJ1-1; TRBD1 agrees at 9 bases. Germline V gene lookup returns CDR1 MDHEN and CDR2 SYDVKM. This CDR3 comprises 14 residues. The J segment lost 4 bases and the V segment lost 2 bases, leaving 2 bases of the junction unmatched. The CDR3 sequence is CASSLTGGSTEAFF. CDR3 DNA: TGTGCCAGCAGTTTAACAGGGGGCTCCACTGAAGCTTTCTTT.

This clonotype was seen ten or more times. This chain joins TRBV18 and TRBJ1-5; 8 bases are a match to TRBD1. The CDR3 is 15 residues long. Looked up from germline, CDR1 is KGHSH and CDR2 is LQKENI. V shed 3 bases and J 4 bases; nucleotides not matched to a gene: 5. This CDR3 reads CASSPPGGRNQPQHF. The CDR3 DNA is TGTGCCAGCTCACCCCCAGGGGGCCGGAATCAGCCCCAGCATTTT.

This clonotype showed up many times. The CDR3 is CASSQGFTPYGYTF. The CDR3 DNA reads TGTGCCAGCAGCCAAGGGTTTACACCCTATGGCTACACCTTC. The chain links TRBV3-1 to TRBJ1-2; D not resolved. This CDR3 comprises 14 residues. Germline loops: CDR1 LGHDT, CDR2 YNNKEL (reference sequence). V was shortened by 1 base and J by 4 bases, with 10 bases between the two germline ends.

This clonotype came up a few times. The chain carries TRBV2 and TRBJ2-7; the match to TRBD2 covers 13 bases. Germline-derived CDR1 and CDR2 are SNHLY and FYNNEI. J was trimmed by 7 bases and V by 8 bases; bases with no gene match: 8. The CDR3 sequence is 14 residues long. The CDR3 sequence is CASSPGLAGWEQYF. The CDR3, as DNA: TGTGCCAGCTCCCCGGGACTAGCGGGGTGGGAGCAGTACTTC.